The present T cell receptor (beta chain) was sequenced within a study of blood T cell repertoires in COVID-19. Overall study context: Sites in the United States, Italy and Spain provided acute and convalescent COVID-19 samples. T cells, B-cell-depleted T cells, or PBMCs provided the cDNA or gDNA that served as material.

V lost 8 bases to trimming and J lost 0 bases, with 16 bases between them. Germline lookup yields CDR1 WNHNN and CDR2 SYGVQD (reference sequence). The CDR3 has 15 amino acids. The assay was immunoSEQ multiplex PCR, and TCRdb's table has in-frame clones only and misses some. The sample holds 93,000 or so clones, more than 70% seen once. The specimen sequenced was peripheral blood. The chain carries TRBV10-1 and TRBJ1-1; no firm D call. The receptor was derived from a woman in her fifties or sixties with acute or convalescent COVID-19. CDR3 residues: CASLNEETMNTEAFF. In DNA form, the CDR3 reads TGCGCCAGCCTAAACGAGGAGACCATGAACACTGAAGCTTTCTTT.